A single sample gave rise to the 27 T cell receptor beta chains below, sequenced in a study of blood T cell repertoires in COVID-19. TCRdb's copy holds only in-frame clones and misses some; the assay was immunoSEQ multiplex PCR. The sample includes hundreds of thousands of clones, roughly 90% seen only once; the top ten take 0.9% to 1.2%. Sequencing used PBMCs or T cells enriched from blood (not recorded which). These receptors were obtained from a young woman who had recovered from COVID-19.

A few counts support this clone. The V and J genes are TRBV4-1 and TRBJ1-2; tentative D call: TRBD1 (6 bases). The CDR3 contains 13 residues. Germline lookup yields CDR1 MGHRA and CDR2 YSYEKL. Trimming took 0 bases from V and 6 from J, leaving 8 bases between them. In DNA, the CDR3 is TGCGCCAGCAGCCAAGAACAGGGAAATGGCTACACCTTC. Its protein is CASSQEQGNGYTF.

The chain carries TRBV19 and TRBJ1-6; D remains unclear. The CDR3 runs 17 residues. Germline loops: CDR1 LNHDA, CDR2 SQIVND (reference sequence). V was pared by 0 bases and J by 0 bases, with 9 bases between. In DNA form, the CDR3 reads TGTGCCAGTAGTATAGATGCAGGTGCCTCCTATAATTCACCCCTCCACTTT. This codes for CASSIDAGASYNSPLHF. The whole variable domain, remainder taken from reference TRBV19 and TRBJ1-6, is DGGITQSPKYLFRKEGQNVTLSCEQNLNHDAMYWYRQDPGQGLRLIYYSQIVNDFQKGDIAEGYSVSREKKESFPLTVTSAQKNPTAFYLCASSIDAGASYNSPLHFGNGTRLTVT.

The CDR3 DNA reads as TGTGCCAGCAGTCAAACAGGGGTAGTAGCTAATGAAAAACTGTTTTTT. Protein sequence: CASSQTGVVANEKLFF. The J gene is TRBJ1-4, the V gene TRBV2; TRBD1 agrees at 7 bases. The CDR3 length is 16 residues. Germline V gives CDR1 SNHLY, CDR2 FYNNEI. The trim removed 5 bases at V and 3 bases at J, leaving 9 bases unmatched.

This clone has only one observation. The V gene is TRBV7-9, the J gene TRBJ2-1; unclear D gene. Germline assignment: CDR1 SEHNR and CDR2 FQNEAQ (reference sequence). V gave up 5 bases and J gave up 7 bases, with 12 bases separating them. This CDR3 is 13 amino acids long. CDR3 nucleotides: TGTGCCAGCAGCCCCGGCGGAGTTAATGAGCAGTTCTTC. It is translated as CASSPGGVNEQFF.

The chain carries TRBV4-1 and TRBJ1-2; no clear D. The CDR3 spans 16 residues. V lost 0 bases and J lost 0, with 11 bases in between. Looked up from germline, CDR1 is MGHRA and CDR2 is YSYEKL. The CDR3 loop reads CASSQERAAANYGYTF. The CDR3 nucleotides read TGCGCCAGCAGCCAAGAGAGGGCCGCCGCTAACTATGGCTACACCTTC.

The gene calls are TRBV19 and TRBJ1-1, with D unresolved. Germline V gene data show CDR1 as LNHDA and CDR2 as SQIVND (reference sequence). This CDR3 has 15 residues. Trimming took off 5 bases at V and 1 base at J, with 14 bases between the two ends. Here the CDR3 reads CASSVPGSWNTEAFF. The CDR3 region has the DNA TGTGCCAGTAGTGTCCCGGGGTCTTGGAACACTGAAGCTTTCTTT. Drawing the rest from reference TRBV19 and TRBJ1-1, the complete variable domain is DGGITQSPKYLFRKEGQNVTLSCEQNLNHDAMYWYRQDPGQGLRLIYYSQIVNDFQKGDIAEGYSVSREKKESFPLTVTSAQKNPTAFYLCASSVPGSWNTEAFFGQGTRLTVV.

The CDR3 region is CASSFSGGNTGELFF. For the CDR3, the DNA is TGTGCCAGCAGTTTTTCAGGGGGGAACACCGGGGAGCTGTTTTTT. This chain links TRBV28 with TRBJ2-2; 7 nucleotides line up with TRBD1. Per the germline V gene, CDR1 is MDHEN and CDR2 is SYDVKM. The J segment lost 1 base and the V segment lost 3 bases, leaving 2 bases of the junction unmatched. CDR3 length equals 15 residues.

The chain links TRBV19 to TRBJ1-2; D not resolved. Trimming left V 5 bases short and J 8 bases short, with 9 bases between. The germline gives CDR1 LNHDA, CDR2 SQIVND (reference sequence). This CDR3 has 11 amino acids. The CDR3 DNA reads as TGTGCCAGTAGTGGACTGGGGGGCTACACCTTC. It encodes CASSGLGGYTF.

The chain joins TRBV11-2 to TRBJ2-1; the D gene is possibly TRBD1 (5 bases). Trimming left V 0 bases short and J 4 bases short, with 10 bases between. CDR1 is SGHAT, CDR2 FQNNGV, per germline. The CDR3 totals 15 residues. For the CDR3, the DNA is TGTGCCAGCAGCTTAGAGGGCAGGGTTTACAATGAGCAGTTCTTC. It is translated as CASSLEGRVYNEQFF.

In DNA form, the CDR3 reads TGTGCCTGGACCCCGTCACGGGACAGGATGAATTCACCCCTCCACTTT. It is translated as CAWTPSRDRMNSPLHF. This chain uses TRBV30 with TRBJ1-6; 8 nucleotides agree with TRBD1. CDR1 GTSNPN and CDR2 SVGIG come from the germline V gene (reference sequence). This CDR3 comprises 16 residues. With V trimmed by 4 bases and J by 7 bases, 12 bases remained unmatched.

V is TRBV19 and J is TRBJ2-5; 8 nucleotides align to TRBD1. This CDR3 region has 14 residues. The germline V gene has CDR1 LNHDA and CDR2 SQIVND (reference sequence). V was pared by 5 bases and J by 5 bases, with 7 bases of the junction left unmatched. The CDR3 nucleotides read TGTGCCAGTAGTGATCAGGGGGCCCGGGAGACCCAGTACTTC. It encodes CASSDQGARETQYF.

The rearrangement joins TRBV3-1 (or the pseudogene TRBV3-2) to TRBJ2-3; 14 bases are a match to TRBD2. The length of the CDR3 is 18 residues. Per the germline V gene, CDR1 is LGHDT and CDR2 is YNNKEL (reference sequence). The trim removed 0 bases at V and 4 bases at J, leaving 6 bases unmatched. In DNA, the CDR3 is TGTGCCAGCAGCCAAGAGGCCCCGGGACTAGCGGGGGCAGATACGCAGTATTTT. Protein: CASSQEAPGLAGADTQYF.

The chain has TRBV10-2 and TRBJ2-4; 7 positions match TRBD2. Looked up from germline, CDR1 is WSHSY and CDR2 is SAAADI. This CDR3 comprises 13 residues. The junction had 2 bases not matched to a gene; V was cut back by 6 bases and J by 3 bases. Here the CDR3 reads CASSLADKNIQYF. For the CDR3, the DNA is TGCGCCAGCAGCCTAGCGGACAAAAACATTCAGTACTTC.

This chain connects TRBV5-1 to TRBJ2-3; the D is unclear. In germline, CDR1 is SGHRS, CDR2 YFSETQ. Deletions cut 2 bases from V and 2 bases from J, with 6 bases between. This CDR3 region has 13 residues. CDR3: CASSLGDTDTQYF. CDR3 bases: TGCGCCAGCAGCTTAGGAGACACAGATACGCAGTATTTT. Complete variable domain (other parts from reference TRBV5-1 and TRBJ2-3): KAGVTQTPRYLIKTRGQQVTLSCSPISGHRSVSWYQQTPGQGLQFLFEYFSETQRNKGNFPGRFSGRQFSNSRSEMNVSTLELGDSALYLCASSLGDTDTQYFGPGTRLTVL.

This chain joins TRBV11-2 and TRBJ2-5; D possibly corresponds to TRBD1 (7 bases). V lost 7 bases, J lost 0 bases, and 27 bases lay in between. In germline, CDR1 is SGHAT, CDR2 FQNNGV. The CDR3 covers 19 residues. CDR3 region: CASTNGSIATGLYQETQYF. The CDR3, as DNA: TGTGCCAGCACCAACGGGAGTATAGCGACAGGGCTGTACCAAGAGACCCAGTACTTC.

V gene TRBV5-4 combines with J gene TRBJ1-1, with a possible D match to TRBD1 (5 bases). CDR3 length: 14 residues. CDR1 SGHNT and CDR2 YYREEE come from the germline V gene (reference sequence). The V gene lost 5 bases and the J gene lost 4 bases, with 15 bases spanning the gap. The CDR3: CASSSWGLRTEAFF. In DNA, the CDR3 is TGTGCCAGCAGTTCTTGGGGACTTCGCACTGAAGCTTTCTTT.

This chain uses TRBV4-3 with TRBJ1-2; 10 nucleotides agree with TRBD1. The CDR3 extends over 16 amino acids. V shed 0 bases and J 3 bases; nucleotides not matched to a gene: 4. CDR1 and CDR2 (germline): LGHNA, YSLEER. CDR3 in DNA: TGCGCCAGCAGCCAAGATTGGGGGACAGGGGACTATGGCTACACCTTC. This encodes CASSQDWGTGDYGYTF.

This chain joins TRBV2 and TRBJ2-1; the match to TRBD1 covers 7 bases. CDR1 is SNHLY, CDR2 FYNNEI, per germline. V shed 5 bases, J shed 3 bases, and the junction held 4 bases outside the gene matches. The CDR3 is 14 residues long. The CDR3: CASSKGQVYNEQFF. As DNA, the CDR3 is TGTGCCAGCAGTAAAGGACAGGTCTACAATGAGCAGTTCTTC.

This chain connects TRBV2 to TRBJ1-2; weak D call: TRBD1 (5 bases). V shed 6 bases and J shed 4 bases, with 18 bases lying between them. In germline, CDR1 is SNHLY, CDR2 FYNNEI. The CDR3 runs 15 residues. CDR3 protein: CASRFDRTDFYGYTF. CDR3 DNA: TGTGCCAGCAGGTTTGACAGAACTGATTTCTATGGCTACACCTTC.

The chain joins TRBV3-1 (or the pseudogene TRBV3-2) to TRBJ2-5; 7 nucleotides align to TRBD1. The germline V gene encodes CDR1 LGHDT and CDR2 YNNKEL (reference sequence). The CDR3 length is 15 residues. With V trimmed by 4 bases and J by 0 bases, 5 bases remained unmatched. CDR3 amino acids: CASSLGTAYQETQYF. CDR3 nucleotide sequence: TGTGCCAGCAGCCTAGGGACAGCCTACCAAGAGACCCAGTACTTC.

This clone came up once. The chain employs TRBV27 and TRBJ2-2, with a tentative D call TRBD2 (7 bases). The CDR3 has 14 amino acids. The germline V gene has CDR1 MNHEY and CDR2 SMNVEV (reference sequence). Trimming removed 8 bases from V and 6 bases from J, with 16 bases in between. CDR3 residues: CASGSGGGAGELFF. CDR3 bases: TGTGCCAGCGGCTCGGGGGGCGGTGCCGGGGAGCTGTTTTTT.

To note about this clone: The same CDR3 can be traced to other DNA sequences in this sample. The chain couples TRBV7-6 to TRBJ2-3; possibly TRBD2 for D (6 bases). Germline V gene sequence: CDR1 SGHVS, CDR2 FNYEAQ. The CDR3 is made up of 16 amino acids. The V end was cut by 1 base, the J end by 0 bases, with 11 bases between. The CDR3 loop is CASSLVVGGSTDTQYF. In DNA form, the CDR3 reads TGTGCCAGCAGCTTAGTGGTGGGAGGTAGCACAGATACGCAGTATTTT. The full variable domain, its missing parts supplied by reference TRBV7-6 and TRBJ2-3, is GAGVSQSPRYKVTKRGQDVALRCDPISGHVSLYWYRQALGQGPEFLTYFNYEAQQDKSGLPNDRFSAERPEGSISTLTIQRTEQRDSAMYRCASSLVVGGSTDTQYFGPGTRLTVL.

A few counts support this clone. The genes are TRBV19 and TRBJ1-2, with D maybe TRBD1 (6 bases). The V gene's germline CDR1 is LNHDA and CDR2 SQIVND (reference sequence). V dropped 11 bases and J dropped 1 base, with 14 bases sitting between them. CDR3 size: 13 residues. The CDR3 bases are TGTGCCGCGCGGGGGGGACATAACTATGGCTACACCTTC. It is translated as CAARGGHNYGYTF.

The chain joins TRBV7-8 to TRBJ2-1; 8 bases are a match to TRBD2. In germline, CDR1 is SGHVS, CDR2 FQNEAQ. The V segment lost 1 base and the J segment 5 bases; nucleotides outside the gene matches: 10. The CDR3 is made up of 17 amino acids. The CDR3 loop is CASSLDFQRGPDNEQFF. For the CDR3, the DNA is TGTGCCAGCAGCTTAGATTTTCAGCGGGGGCCCGACAATGAGCAGTTCTTC. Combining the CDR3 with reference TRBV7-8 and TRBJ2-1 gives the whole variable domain GAGVSQSPRYKVAKRGQDVALRCDPISGHVSLFWYQQALGQGPEFLTYFQNEAQLDKSGLPSDRFFAERPEGSVSTLKIQRTQQEDSAVYLCASSLDFQRGPDNEQFFGPGTRLTVL.

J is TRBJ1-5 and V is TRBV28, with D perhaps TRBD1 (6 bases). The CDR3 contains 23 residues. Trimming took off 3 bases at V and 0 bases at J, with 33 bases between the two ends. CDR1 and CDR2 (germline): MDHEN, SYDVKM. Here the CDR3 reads CASSFSRVRGKRWVPNSNQPQHF. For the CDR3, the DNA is TGTGCCAGCAGTTTTTCCCGGGTCAGGGGTAAAAGGTGGGTGCCCAATAGCAATCAGCCCCAGCATTTT.

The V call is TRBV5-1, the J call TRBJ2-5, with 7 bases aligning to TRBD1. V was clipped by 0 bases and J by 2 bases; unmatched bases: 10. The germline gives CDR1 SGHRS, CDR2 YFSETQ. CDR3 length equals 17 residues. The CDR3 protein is CASSLGDRSMVQETQYF. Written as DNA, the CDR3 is TGCGCCAGCAGCTTGGGGGACAGATCCATGGTTCAAGAGACCCAGTACTTC.

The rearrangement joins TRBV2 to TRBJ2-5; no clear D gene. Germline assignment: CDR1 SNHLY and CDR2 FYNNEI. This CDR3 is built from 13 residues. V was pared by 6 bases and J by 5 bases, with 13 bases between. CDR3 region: CASRASLQETQYF. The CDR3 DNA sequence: TGTGCCAGCAGAGCATCCCTACAGGAGACCCAGTACTTC.